Listed below are T cell receptor beta chains from one sample, sequenced in a study of spatial heterogeneity in lung cancer. One entry per CDR3 protein results from TCRdb running MiXCR on the 5' RACE reads. Counted here are about 100,000 distinct CDR3 sequences, roughly 4.5% occurring once; the ten biggest clones make up approximately 21%. The sequenced sample was lung tumor tissue, obtained at surgery. The receptors shown here come from a male donor with early-stage non-small cell lung cancer. Each CDR3 is given with its conserved first and last residue. A D gene is named only where the DNA matches it firmly. Some rows have no size entry. The others give once, few or many, or a class for an expanded clone.

size	V	D	J	DNA	CDR3
many	TRBV28	-	TRBJ2-1	TGTGCCAGCAGTTTTCGCGTGAGCTCCTACAATGAGCAGTTCTTC	CASSFRVSSYNEQFF
many	TRBV5-6	-	TRBJ2-3	TGTGCCAGCAGCTTGCGAGGGCAGGGCGAAGATACGCAGTATTTT	CASSLRGQGEDTQYF
many	TRBV7-2	TRBD2	TRBJ2-3	TGTGCCAGCAGCTACTCCCTAGCGGGAGCCACAGATACGCAGTATTTT	CASSYSLAGATDTQYF
few	TRBV20-1	TRBD1	TRBJ2-7	TGCAGTGCTAGTTTTGGGACAGTTAGCTCCTACGAGCAGTACTTC	CSASFGTVSSYEQYF
many	TRBV28	-	TRBJ2-1	TGTGCCAGCAGTTCCCTTGGAGGAAGCAATGAGCAGTTCTTC	CASSSLGGSNEQFF
many	TRBV5-5	TRBD2	TRBJ2-7	TGTGCCAGCAGCCCGGGACTAGGTTGGCCCTACGAGCAGTACTTC	CASSPGLGWPYEQYF
many	TRBV5-5	-	TRBJ1-5	TGTGCCAGCAGCCCATACCTCCGGGACGTCAATCAGCCCCAGCATTTT	CASSPYLRDVNQPQHF
many	TRBV27	-	TRBJ1-1	TGTGCCAGCAGCCTAACCCAAGGTCCTGAAGCTTTCTTT	CASSLTQGPEAFF
many	TRBV12-3/TRBV12-4	-	TRBJ1-5	TGTGCCAGCAGTTTAGGGCAGGCGAGGAGTCAGCCCCAGCATTTT	CASSLGQARSQPQHF
-	TRBV11-2	-	TRBJ2-5	TGTGCCAGCAGCCGCAGGGGAGGAGAGACCCAGTACTTC	CASSRRGGETQYF
many	TRBV4-2	TRBD2	TRBJ2-2	TGTGCCAGCAGCCTGGGAAGGCTAGCGGGATTCGGGGAGCTGTTTTTT	CASSLGRLAGFGELFF
few	TRBV6-6	-	TRBJ2-7	TGTGCCAGCAGTTACAGGAGGGCGGTCCACGAGCAGTACTTC	CASSYRRAVHEQYF
many	TRBV2	-	TRBJ2-6	TGTGCCAGCAGCTCTAGCTCAGTAGGCGTCCTGACTTTC	CASSSSSVGVLTF
many	TRBV6-5	-	TRBJ1-5	TGTGCCAGCAGTTACGGGCCCTATCAGCCCCAGCATTTT	CASSYGPYQPQHF
few	TRBV20-1	-	TRBJ2-7	TGCAGTGCACAAAAGGGGGACCGCGAGCAGTACTTC	CSAQKGDREQYF
many	TRBV25-1	-	TRBJ2-5	TGTGCCAGCAGTCCCTCGACCGCGTTAGTAGAGACCCAGTACTTC	CASSPSTALVETQYF
many	TRBV11-1	-	TRBJ2-1	TGTGCCAGCAGCCCCCGTCCATCCTCCTACAATGAGCAGTTCTTC	CASSPRPSSYNEQFF
many	TRBV20-1	-	TRBJ2-7	TGCAGTGCTAAGGCCCCAAGCTCCTACGAGCAGTACTTC	CSAKAPSSYEQYF
few	TRBV29-1	TRBD2	TRBJ2-7	TGCAGCGTTGCCCTGGGGAGGGCCTCGGGGGAGCAGTACTTC	CSVALGRASGEQYF
many	TRBV27	TRBD2	TRBJ2-2	TGTGCCAGCAGTTTACGGCCAGCGGGAGGCTATACCGGGGAGCTGTTTTTT	CASSLRPAGGYTGELFF
few	TRBV20-1	-	TRBJ2-7	TGCAGTGCTCCCCCGGGACACAGCTCCTACGAGCAGTACTTC	CSAPPGHSSYEQYF
many	TRBV28	-	TRBJ2-1	TGTGCCAGCAGTTCCGCCTTTTTACTCAGCGTAAATGAGCAGTTCTTC	CASSSAFLLSVNEQFF
many	TRBV27	TRBD1	TRBJ2-1	TGTGCCAGCAGTCCCCGACCGGGACAGGGAAAGGTAACCTCCTACAATGAGCAGTTCTTC	CASSPRPGQGKVTSYNEQFF
-	TRBV27	TRBD2	TRBJ2-7	TGTGCCAGCAGAGATAGGACTAGAGGACGTACCTACGAGCAGTACTTC	CASRDRTRGRTYEQYF
-	TRBV5-1	-	TRBJ2-1	TGCGCCAGCAGCTTAAACGGCCTGGGGCTCAATGAGCAGTTCTTC	CASSLNGLGLNEQFF
many	TRBV5-1	-	TRBJ2-2	TGCGCCAGCAGCTTATACCTCGAGTCCCCGAACACCGGGGAGCTGTTTTTT	CASSLYLESPNTGELFF
-	TRBV2	-	TRBJ1-6	TGTGCCAGCACCGTCGGTAATTCACCCCTCCACTTT	CASTVGNSPLHF
many	TRBV9	TRBD2	TRBJ2-1	TGTGCCAGCAGCGTAGCCTCGGGACTAGCGGGAGGGCCAGGAAATGAGCAGTTCTTC	CASSVASGLAGGPGNEQFF
-	TRBV5-5	-	TRBJ2-3	TGTGCCAGCAGCTTGGGGGCAGGGTCCGCAGATACGCAGTATTTT	CASSLGAGSADTQYF